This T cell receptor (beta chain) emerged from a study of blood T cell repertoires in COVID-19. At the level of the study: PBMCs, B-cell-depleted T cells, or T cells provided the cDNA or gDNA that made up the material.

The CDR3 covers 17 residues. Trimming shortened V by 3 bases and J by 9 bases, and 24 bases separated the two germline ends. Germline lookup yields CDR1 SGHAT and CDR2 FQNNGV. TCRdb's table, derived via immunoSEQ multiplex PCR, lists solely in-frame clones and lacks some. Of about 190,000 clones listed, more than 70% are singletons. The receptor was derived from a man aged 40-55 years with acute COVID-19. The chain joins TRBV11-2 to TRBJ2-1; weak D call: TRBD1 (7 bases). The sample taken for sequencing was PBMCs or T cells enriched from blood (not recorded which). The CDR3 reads CASSFDERATGVSEQFF. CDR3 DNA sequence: TGTGCCAGCAGCTTTGATGAGCGGGCCACAGGGGTCAGTGAGCAGTTCTTC.